This passage covers 2 T cell receptor beta chains from one sample sequenced in a study of early T cells in non-severe SARS-CoV-2 infection. TCRdb passed the 5' RACE reads through MiXCR, listing each CDR3 protein once. This table has some 60,000 distinct CDR3 sequences, around 12% appearing once. The sequenced sample was whole blood. The receptors come from an adult who was a healthcare worker with PCR-confirmed SARS-CoV-2 infection or an uninfected control (not recorded which).

This clonotype was counted only a few times. The V call is TRBV7-8, the J call TRBJ2-2; the match to TRBD1 covers 9 bases. The length of the CDR3 is 14 residues. The V and J ends lost 2 bases and 6 bases, in that order; junction bases with no gene match: 1. The germline V gene encodes CDR1 SGHVS and CDR2 FQNEAQ. CDR3 DNA: TGTGCCAGCAGCTTAACAGGGGGCCCCGGGGAGCTGTTTTTT. Translation: CASSLTGGPGELFF.

The gene calls are TRBV29-1 and TRBJ2-7; TRBD2 agrees at 8 bases. From germline, CDR1 is SQVTM and CDR2 ANQGSEA. The ends lost 1 base at V and 9 bases at J; junction bases unmatched: 2. The CDR3 extends over 11 amino acids. CDR3 coding DNA: TGCAGCGTTGAAGCTGCGGGGGGGCAGTACTTC. Amino acid sequence: CSVEAAGGQYF.